The 25 T cell receptor beta chains presented below share a single source sample, sequenced in a study of blood T cell repertoires in COVID-19. TCRdb's copy holds only in-frame clones and misses some; the assay was immunoSEQ multiplex PCR. The data contain about 480,000 clones, around 89% of them singletons. The sample consisted of peripheral blood. These receptors originate from a woman aged 25-40 years with acute or convalescent COVID-19.

V usage is TRBV28 and J usage is TRBJ2-5, with 12 nucleotides matching TRBD2. The CDR3 spans 17 residues. Germline CDR1 and CDR2: MDHEN and SYDVKM. Unmatched junction bases numbered 14, after V lost 5 bases and J lost 7 bases. The CDR3 DNA follows: TGTGCCAGCAGTCTAGGACTAGCGGGGACCCGATTGAGGACCCAGTACTTC. Translating it yields CASSLGLAGTRLRTQYF.

The chain carries TRBV24-1 and TRBJ2-3; the match to TRBD2 covers 8 bases. The CDR3 is made up of 14 amino acids. Germline V gene data show CDR1 as KGHDR and CDR2 as SFDVKD. V was clipped by 4 bases and J by 4 bases; unmatched bases: 3. CDR3 sequence: CATSERGGPDTQYF. The CDR3 DNA reads TGTGCCACCAGTGAACGCGGGGGGCCAGATACGCAGTATTTT.

This chain uses TRBV24-1 with TRBJ1-1, with D possibly TRBD1 on 5 matching bases. V lost 9 bases and J lost 5, with 18 bases in between. CDR1 and CDR2 (germline): KGHDR, SFDVKD. CDR3 length: 14 residues. CDR3: CATDLWSGGTEAFF. CDR3 DNA: TGTGCCACCGATCTTTGGAGTGGGGGGACTGAAGCTTTCTTT.

This clone showed up just once. The V gene is TRBV5-6, the J gene TRBJ1-2; 8 nucleotides align to TRBD1. Germline assignment: CDR1 SGHDT and CDR2 YYEEEE. Trimming at V came to 4 bases and at J to 8 bases, leaving 4 bases not matched to a gene. The CDR3 is 12 amino acids. CDR3 region: CASSVGQAGYTF. CDR3 coding DNA: TGTGCCAGCAGCGTGGGACAGGCGGGCTACACCTTC.

The rearrangement joins TRBV28 to TRBJ2-2; 10 nucleotides line up with TRBD1. The CDR3 runs 15 residues. The V gene's germline CDR1 is MDHEN and CDR2 SYDVKM. V shed 4 bases, J shed 4 bases, and the junction held 3 bases outside the gene matches. The CDR3 sequence: CASSSGQGITGELFF. CDR3 DNA sequence: TGTGCCAGCAGTTCGGGACAGGGGATCACCGGGGAGCTGTTTTTT. Based on the CDR3 plus reference TRBV28 and TRBJ2-2, the full variable domain is DVKVTQSSRYLVKRTGEKVFLECVQDMDHENMFWYRQDPGLGLRLIYFSYDVKMKEKGDIPEGYSVSREKKERFSLILESASTNQTSMYLCASSSGQGITGELFFGEGSRLTVL.

This clone showed up just once. This chain links TRBV2 with TRBJ2-3; maybe TRBD2 (5 bases). The CDR3 length is 15 residues. The germline V gene has CDR1 SNHLY and CDR2 FYNNEI. V gave up 6 bases and J gave up 6 bases, with 19 bases separating them. The DNA of the CDR3 is TGTGCCAGCAGCAAGGAAAACGGGGTTGGGGATACGCAGTATTTT. It codes for CASSKENGVGDTQYF.

This chain connects TRBV28 to TRBJ2-7, with 12 bases fitting TRBD2. The CDR3 loop spans 17 amino acids. The V gene's germline CDR1 is MDHEN and CDR2 SYDVKM. Germline trimming cut 6 bases from V and 1 base from J; bases unmatched to any gene: 10. CDR3 nucleotides: TGTGCCAGCAGAATAGCCCTAGCGGGGGGGTTGTCCTACGAGCAGTACTTC. Its protein is CASRIALAGGLSYEQYF.

The chain recombines TRBV6-5 with TRBJ1-5; TRBD1 is a possible D gene (5 bases). The CDR3 loop spans 15 amino acids. CDR1 is MNHEY and CDR2 is SVGAGI in the germline V gene. Trimming took 6 bases from V and 3 from J, leaving 15 bases between them. CDR3 sequence: CASRPTDRNNQPQHF. The CDR3 nucleotides read TGTGCCAGCAGGCCGACAGACAGAAACAATCAGCCCCAGCATTTT.

V and J are TRBV2 and TRBJ1-4, with D hard to call. The CDR3 is 12 residues long. V was clipped by 6 bases and J by 5 bases, with 7 bases between them. The V gene's germline CDR1 is SNHLY and CDR2 FYNNEI. The CDR3 DNA sequence: TGTGCCAGCAGAGCAGGAAATGAAAAACTGTTTTTT. As protein: CASRAGNEKLFF.

This chain connects TRBV18 to TRBJ2-5, with TRBD1 identical over 10 bases. Per germline, CDR1 KGHSH and CDR2 LQKENI. With 3 bases clipped from V and 6 bases from J, the junction kept 7 bases outside the gene matches. The length of the CDR3 is 15 residues. CDR3 loop: CASSPGQGVQQTQYF. In DNA, the CDR3 is TGTGCCAGCTCACCCGGACAGGGGGTTCAACAGACCCAGTACTTC.

This clone was detected once. V usage is TRBV18 and J usage is TRBJ2-1, with a weak D call TRBD1 (5 bases). Trimming stripped 3 bases from V and 7 bases from J, with 10 bases between. Per germline, CDR1 KGHSH and CDR2 LQKENI. This CDR3 contains 13 residues. CDR3 DNA sequence: TGTGCCAGCTCACCTCCGGCAGGGAATGAGCAGTTCTTC. Translated: CASSPPAGNEQFF.

The table lists this clone with a count of one. This sample includes further DNA sequences coding for the same CDR3. The rearrangement links TRBV5-1 to TRBJ2-2, with D perhaps TRBD1 (6 bases). The CDR3 consists of 14 residues. Germline CDR1 reads SGHRS; CDR2 reads YFSETQ. Deletions cut 4 bases from V and 1 base from J, with 8 bases between. The CDR3, as DNA: TGCGCCAGCAGCCTGACAGGGAACACCGGGGAGCTGTTTTTT. It codes for CASSLTGNTGELFF.

This clone was seen only a few times. The rearrangement uses TRBV3-1 (or the pseudogene TRBV3-2) and TRBJ1-6, with D unclear. CDR3 length: 15 amino acids. V was pared by 2 bases and J by 9 bases, with 14 bases between. CDR1 LGHDT and CDR2 YNNKEL come from the germline V gene (reference sequence). In nucleotides, the CDR3 is TGTGCCAGCAGCCAACAGGCCGAGATAGGTTCACCCCTCCACTTT. It specifies CASSQQAEIGSPLHF.

The V and J genes are TRBV12-5 and TRBJ1-1; 7 bases fit TRBD1. The CDR3 totals 15 residues. Per germline, CDR1 LGHNT and CDR2 FRNRAP. The V segment lost 1 base and the J segment 1 base; nucleotides outside the gene matches: 3. CDR3 residues: CASGLGRDRNTEAFF. CDR3 DNA sequence: TGTGCTAGTGGTTTGGGCCGGGACAGGAACACTGAAGCTTTCTTT.

The J gene is TRBJ1-4, the V gene TRBV7-9; D may be TRBD1 (5 bases). The CDR3 extends over 15 amino acids. V lost 5 bases, J lost 8 bases, and 18 bases lay in between. Germline V gene data show CDR1 as SEHNR and CDR2 as FQNEAQ (reference sequence). The CDR3 DNA sequence: TGTGCCAGCAGCAAAGGGGTTCAGGAAGAGGAAAAACTGTTTTTT. Protein sequence: CASSKGVQEEEKLFF.

This clone was counted once. The chain links TRBV2 to TRBJ2-5; perhaps TRBD2 as D (5 bases). Germline V gives CDR1 SNHLY, CDR2 FYNNEI. The ends were cut back, 2 bases at V and 4 bases at J, with 11 bases in the middle. This CDR3 spans 14 amino acids. The CDR3 here is CASSENRGSETQYF. CDR3 nucleotide sequence: TGTGCCAGCAGTGAAAATCGGGGATCAGAGACCCAGTACTTC.

The gene calls are TRBV2 and TRBJ1-6, with D unresolved. The CDR3 loop spans 13 amino acids. Germline CDR1 and CDR2: SNHLY and FYNNEI. V was clipped by 3 bases and J by 5 bases, with 5 bases between them. CDR3 sequence: CASSDEDNSPLHF. DNA of the CDR3: TGTGCCAGCAGTGACGAGGATAATTCACCCCTCCACTTT.

CDR3 in amino acids: CASKLSTEAFF. Here the CDR3 DNA reads TGTGCCAGCAAACTGAGCACTGAAGCTTTCTTT. The rearrangement uses TRBV6-5 and TRBJ1-1; the D is unclear. V shed 7 bases and J shed 4 bases, with 7 bases lying between them. The CDR3 extends over 11 amino acids. The germline V gene has CDR1 MNHEY and CDR2 SVGAGI.

This sequence joins TRBV7-2 and TRBJ2-1; 9 nucleotides match TRBD1. V lost 6 bases and J lost 15; bases outside the gene matches: 12. The CDR3 is 13 amino acids. CDR1 is SGHTA, CDR2 FQGNSA, per germline. The CDR3 loop reads CASSSGTGFWWFF. DNA of the CDR3: TGTGCCAGCAGTTCCGGGACAGGGTTTTGGTGGTTCTTC.

J is TRBJ2-7 and V is TRBV30; a possible D gene is TRBD2 (6 bases). V dropped 2 bases and J dropped 4 bases, with 15 bases sitting between them. The CDR3 contains 14 residues. The germline CDR1 and CDR2 sequences are GTSNPN and SVGIG (reference sequence). CDR3 bases: TGTGCCTGGAGTAATCAGGAGGGAAGTTACGAGCAGTACTTC. Protein sequence: CAWSNQEGSYEQYF.

The chain couples TRBV18 to TRBJ2-2; 7 bases fit TRBD1. Unmatched junction bases numbered 2, after V lost 1 base and J lost 0 bases. Per germline, CDR1 KGHSH and CDR2 LQKENI. This CDR3 is built from 16 residues. For the CDR3, the DNA is TGTGCCAGCTCACCACGACAGGGAACGAACACCGGGGAGCTGTTTTTT. Translated: CASSPRQGTNTGELFF.

V and J are TRBV5-1 and TRBJ2-1; 9 bases agree with TRBD1. This CDR3 region has 15 residues. Germline V gene lookup returns CDR1 SGHRS and CDR2 YFSETQ. Unmatched junction bases numbered 8, after V lost 3 bases and J lost 7 bases. This chain's CDR3 is CASSSAPGQGNEQFF. CDR3 coding DNA: TGCGCCAGCAGCTCGGCTCCGGGACAGGGTAATGAGCAGTTCTTC.

Of note for this clone: Additional DNA sequences in this sample encode the identical CDR3. The chain employs TRBV29-1 and TRBJ1-1; maybe TRBD1 (5 bases). The CDR3 spans 12 residues. Germline V gives CDR1 SQVTM, CDR2 ANQGSEA. V lost 3 bases to trimming and J lost 8 bases, with 13 bases between them. Here the CDR3 reads CSVEGGRTEAFF. CDR3 bases: TGCAGCGTTGAGGGGGGGAGGACAGAAGCTTTCTTT.

V is TRBV2 and J is TRBJ2-7, with 10 bases identical to TRBD1. The CDR3 is 15 amino acids. From germline, CDR1 is SNHLY and CDR2 FYNNEI. J gave up 3 bases and V 7 bases, and 9 bases lay outside the gene matches. The chain's CDR3 is CASKGDRGEIYEQYF. The CDR3 DNA reads as TGTGCCAGCAAAGGGGACAGGGGCGAAATCTACGAGCAGTACTTC.

The V call is TRBV29-1, the J call TRBJ1-1, with 8 bases aligning to TRBD1. The CDR3 has 14 amino acids. Germline V lookup: CDR1 SQVTM, CDR2 ANQGSEA. V lost 5 bases and J lost 5; bases outside the gene matches: 10. The CDR3 DNA reads TGCAGCGTTTTGGGACAGGTGGATTGGACTGAAGCTTTCTTT. As protein: CSVLGQVDWTEAFF. Drawing the rest from reference TRBV29-1 and TRBJ1-1, the complete variable domain is SAVISQKPSRDICQRGTSLTIQCQVDSQVTMMFWYRQQPGQSLTLIATANQGSEATYESGFVIDKFPISRPNLTFSTLTVSNMSPEDSSIYLCSVLGQVDWTEAFFGQGTRLTVV.